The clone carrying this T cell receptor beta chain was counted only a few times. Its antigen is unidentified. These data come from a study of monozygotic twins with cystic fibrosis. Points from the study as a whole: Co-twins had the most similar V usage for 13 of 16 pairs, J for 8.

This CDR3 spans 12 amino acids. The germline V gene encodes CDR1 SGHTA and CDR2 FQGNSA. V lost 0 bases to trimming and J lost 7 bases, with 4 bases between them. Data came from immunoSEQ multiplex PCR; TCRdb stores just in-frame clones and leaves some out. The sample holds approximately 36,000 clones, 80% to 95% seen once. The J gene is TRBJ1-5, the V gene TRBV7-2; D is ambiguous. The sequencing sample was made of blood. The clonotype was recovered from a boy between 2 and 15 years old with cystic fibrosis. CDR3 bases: TGTGCCAGCAGCTTAGCAGGGCAGCCCCAGCATTTT. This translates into CASSLAGQPQHF.